This T cell receptor (beta chain) emerged from a study of shared clonotypes between healthy human individuals. The CDR3 is made up of 17 amino acids. V dropped 1 base and J dropped 1; count of bases not matched to a gene: 3. Germline V gene data show CDR1 as SGDLS and CDR2 as YYNGEE. Repertoires were generated with immunoSEQ multiplex PCR, while TCRdb's copy carries only in-frame clones and drops some. The data contain some 2.3 million clones, over 85% of them singletons. This clone showed up just once. Specimen: naive CD4+ T cells from PBMCs. Subset meaning: CD45RA+ positively selected. This chain joins TRBV9 and TRBJ2-2; 11 bases map to TRBD2. This clonotype was sampled from a man aged 18 to 35 in good health. Some clones in this sample may be carry-over from other donors' samples. The CDR3 is CASSVLGLAGNTGELFF. CDR3 bases: TGTGCCAGCAGCGTACTTGGACTAGCGGGGAACACCGGGGAGCTGTTTTTT.